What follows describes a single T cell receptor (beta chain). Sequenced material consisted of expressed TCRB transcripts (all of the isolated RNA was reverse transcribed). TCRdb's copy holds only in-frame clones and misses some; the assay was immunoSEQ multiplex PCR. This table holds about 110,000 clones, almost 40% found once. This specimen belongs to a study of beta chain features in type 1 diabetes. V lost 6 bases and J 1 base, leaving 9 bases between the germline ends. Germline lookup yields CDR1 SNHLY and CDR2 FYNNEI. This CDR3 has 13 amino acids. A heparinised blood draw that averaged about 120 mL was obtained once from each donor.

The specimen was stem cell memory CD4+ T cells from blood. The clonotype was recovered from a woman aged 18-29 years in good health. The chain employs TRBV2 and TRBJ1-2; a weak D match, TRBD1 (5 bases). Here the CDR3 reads CASRVGVNYGYTF. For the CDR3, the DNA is TGTGCCAGCAGGGTAGGGGTTAACTATGGCTACACCTTC. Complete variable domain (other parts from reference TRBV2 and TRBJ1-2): EPEVTQTPSHQVTQMGQEVILRCVPISNHLYFYWYRQILGQKVEFLVSFYNNEISEKSEIFDDQFSVERPDGSNFTLKIRSTKLEDSAMYFCASRVGVNYGYTFGSGTRLTVV.